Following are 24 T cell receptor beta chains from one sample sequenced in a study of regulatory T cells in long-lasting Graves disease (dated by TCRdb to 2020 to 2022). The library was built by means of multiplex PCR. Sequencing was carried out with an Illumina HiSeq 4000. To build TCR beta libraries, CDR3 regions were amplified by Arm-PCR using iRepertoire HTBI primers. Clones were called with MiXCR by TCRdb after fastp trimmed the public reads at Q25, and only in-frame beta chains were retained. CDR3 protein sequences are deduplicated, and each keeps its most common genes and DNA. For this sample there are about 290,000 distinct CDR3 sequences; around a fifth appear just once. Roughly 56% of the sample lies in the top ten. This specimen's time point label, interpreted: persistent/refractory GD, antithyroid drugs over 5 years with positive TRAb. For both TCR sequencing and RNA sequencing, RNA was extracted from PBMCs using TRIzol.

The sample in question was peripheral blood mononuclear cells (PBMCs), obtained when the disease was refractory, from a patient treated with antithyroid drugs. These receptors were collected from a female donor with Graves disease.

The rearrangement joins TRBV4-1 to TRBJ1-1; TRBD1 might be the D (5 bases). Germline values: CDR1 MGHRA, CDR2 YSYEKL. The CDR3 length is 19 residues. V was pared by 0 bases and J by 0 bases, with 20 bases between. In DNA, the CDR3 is TGCGCCAGCAGCCAAGATTTTGACGCCACAGGCGGCATGAACACTGAAGCTTTCTTT. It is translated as CASSQDFDATGGMNTEAFF.

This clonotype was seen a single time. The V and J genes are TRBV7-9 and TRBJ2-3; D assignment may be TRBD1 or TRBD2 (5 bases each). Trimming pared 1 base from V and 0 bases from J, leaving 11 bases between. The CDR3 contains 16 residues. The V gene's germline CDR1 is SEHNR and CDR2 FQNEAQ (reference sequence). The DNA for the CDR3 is TGTGCCAGCAGCTTAGGTTGGGACCCTAGCACAGATACGCAGTATTTT. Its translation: CASSLGWDPSTDTQYF.

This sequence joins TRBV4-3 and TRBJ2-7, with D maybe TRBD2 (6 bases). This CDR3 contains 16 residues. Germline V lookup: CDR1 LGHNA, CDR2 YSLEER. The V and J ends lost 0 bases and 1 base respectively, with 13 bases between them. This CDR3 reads CASSQDRGYPSYEQYF. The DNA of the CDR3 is TGCGCCAGCAGCCAAGATCGGGGGTATCCATCCTACGAGCAGTACTTC.

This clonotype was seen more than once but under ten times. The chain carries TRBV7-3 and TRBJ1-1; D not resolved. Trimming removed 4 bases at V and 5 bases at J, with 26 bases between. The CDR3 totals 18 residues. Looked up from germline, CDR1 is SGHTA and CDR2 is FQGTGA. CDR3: CASSSRRTERARKTEAFF. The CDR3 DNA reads TGTGCCAGCAGCTCCAGGCGGACTGAAAGAGCCCGGAAAACTGAAGCTTTCTTT.

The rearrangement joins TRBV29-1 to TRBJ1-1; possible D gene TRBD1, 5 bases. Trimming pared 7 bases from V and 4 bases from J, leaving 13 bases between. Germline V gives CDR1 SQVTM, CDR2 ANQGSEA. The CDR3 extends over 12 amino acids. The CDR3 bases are TGCAGCGCTCTGCGGGGACCCACTGAAGCTTTCTTT. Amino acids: CSALRGPTEAFF.

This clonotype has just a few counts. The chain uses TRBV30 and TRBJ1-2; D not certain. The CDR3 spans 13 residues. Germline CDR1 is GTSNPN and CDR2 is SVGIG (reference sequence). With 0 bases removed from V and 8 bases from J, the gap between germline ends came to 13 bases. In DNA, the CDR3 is TGTGCCTGGAGTGTCCCCAGCCGGCGGGGCTACACCTTC. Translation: CAWSVPSRRGYTF.

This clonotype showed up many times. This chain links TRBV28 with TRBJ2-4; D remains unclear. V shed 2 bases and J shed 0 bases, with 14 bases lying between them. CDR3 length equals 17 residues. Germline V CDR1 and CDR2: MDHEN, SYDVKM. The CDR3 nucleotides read TGTGCCAGCAGTTTAAGTGGTCGAGCGATAGCCAAAAACATTCAGTACTTC. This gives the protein CASSLSGRAIAKNIQYF.

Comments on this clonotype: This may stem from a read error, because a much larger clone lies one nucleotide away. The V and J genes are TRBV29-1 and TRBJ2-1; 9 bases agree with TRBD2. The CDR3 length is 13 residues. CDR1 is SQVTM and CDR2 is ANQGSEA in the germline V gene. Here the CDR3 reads CSVEREAGNEQLF. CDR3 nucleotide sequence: TGCAGCGTGGAGCGGGAGGCGGGCAATGAGCAGTTATTC.

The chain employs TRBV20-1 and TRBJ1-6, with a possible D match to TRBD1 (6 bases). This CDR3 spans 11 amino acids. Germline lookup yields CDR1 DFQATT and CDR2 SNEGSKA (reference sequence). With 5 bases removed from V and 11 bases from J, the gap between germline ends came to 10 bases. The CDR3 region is CSAQQGPPLHF. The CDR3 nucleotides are TGCAGTGCTCAACAGGGCCCACCCCTCCACTTT.

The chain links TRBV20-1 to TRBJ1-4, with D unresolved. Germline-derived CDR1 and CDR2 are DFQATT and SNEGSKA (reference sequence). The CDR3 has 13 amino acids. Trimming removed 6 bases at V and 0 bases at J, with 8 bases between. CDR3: CSAENATNEKLFF. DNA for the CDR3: TGCAGTGCCGAGAATGCAACTAATGAAAAACTGTTTTTT.

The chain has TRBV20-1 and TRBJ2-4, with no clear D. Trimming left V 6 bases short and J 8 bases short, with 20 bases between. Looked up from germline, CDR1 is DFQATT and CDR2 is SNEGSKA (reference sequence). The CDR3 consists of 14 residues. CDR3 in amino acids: CSAPRTSNWDIQYF. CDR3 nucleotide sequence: TGCAGTGCCCCTCGCACTTCAAATTGGGACATTCAGTACTTC.

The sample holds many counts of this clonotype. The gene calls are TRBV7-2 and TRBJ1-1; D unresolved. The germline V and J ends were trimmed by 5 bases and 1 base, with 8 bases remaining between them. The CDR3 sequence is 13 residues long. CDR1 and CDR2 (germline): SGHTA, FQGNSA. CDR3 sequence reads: CASSPNPNTEAFF. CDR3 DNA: TGTGCCAGCAGCCCAAACCCGAACACTGAAGCTTTCTTT.

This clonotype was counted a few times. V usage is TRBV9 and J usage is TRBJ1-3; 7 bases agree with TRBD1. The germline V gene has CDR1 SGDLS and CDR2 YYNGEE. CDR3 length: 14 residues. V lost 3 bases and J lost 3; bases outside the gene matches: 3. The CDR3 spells CASSAGQLGNTIYF. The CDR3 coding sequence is TGTGCCAGCAGCGCGGGACAGCTTGGAAACACCATATATTTT. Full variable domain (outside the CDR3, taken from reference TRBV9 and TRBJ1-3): DSGVTQTPKHLITATGQRVTLRCSPRSGDLSVYWYQQSLDQGLQFLIQYYNGEERAKGNILERFSAQQFPDLHSELNLSSLELGDSALYFCASSAGQLGNTIYFGEGSWLTVV.

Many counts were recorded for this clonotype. DNA of the CDR3: TGTGCCAGCAGTTTATACAGGGCTGAAGCTTTCTTT. Residues: CASSLYRAEAFF. The V call is TRBV28, the J call TRBJ1-1; D might be TRBD1 (6 bases). Between the trimmed V and J ends, which lost 1 base and 6 bases, there was a span of 6 bases. Per the germline V gene, CDR1 is MDHEN and CDR2 is SYDVKM. The CDR3 loop spans 12 amino acids.

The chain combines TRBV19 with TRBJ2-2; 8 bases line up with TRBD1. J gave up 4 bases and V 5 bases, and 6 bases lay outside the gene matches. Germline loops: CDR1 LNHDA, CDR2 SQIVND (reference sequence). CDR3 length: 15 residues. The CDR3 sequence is CASSGWTGFTGELFF. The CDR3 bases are TGTGCCAGTAGTGGGTGGACAGGGTTCACCGGGGAGCTGTTTTTT.

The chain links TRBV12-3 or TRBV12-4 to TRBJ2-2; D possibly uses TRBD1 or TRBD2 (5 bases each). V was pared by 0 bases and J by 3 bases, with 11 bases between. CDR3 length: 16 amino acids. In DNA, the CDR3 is TGTGCCAGCAGTTTAGCGTGGGACGGGTACACCGGGGAGCTGTTTTTT. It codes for CASSLAWDGYTGELFF.

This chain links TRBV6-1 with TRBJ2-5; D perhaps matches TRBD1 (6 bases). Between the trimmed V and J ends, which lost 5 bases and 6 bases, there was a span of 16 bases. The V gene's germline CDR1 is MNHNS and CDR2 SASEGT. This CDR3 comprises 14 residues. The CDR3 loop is CASSHKTGLKTQYF. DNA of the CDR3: TGTGCCAGCAGTCATAAAACAGGGCTGAAGACCCAGTACTTC.

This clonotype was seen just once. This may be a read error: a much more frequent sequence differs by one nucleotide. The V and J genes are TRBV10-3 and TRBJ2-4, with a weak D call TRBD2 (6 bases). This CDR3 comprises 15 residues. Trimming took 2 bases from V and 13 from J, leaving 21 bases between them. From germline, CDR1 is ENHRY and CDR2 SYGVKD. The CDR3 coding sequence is TGTGCCATCAGTGAGGGTCCTAGCGCCCAAGAGGCCCAGTACTTC. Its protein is CAISEGPSAQEAQYF.

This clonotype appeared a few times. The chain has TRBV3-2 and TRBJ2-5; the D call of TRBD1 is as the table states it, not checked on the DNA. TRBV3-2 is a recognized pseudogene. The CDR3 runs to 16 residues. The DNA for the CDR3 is TGTGCCAGCAGCCATCACACAGGGTCAACCGTGAAGACCCAGTACTTC. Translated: CASSHHTGSTVKTQYF.

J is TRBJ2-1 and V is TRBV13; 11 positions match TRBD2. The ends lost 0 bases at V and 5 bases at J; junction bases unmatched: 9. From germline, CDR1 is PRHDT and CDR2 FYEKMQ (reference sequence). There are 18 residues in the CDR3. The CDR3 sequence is CASSLGGGLAGGHNEQFF. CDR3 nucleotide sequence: TGTGCCAGCAGCTTAGGGGGAGGGCTAGCGGGAGGTCACAATGAGCAGTTCTTC.

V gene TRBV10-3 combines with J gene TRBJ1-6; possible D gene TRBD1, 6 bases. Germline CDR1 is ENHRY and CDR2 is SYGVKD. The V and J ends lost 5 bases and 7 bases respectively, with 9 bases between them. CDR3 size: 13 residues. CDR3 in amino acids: CAISWTENSPLHF. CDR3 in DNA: TGTGCCATCAGTTGGACAGAGAATTCACCCCTCCACTTT.

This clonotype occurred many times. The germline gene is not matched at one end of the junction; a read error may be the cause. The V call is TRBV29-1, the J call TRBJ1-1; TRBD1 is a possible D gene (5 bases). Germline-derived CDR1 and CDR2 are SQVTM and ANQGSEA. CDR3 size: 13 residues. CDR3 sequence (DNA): TGCAGCGTCGAAGGACATTCGAACACTGAAGCTTTCTTT. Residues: CSVEGHSNTEAFF. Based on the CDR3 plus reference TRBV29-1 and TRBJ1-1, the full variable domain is SAVISQKPSRDICQRGTSLTIQCQVDSQVTMMFWYRQQPGQSLTLIATANQGSEATYESGFVIDKFPISRPNLTFSTLTVSNMSPEDSSIYLCSVEGHSNTEAFFGQGTRLTVV.

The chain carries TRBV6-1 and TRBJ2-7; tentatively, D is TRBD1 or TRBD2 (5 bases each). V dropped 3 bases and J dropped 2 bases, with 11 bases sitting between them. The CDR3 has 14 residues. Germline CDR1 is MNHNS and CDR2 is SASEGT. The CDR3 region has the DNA TGTGCCAGCAGTGATTTGGGGGTCGCCTACGAGCAGTACTTC. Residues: CASSDLGVAYEQYF.

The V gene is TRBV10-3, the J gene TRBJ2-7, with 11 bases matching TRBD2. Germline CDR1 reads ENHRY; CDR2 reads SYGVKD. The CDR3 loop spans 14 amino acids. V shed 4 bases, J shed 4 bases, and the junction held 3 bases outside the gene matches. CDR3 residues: CAISVGTSGYEQYF. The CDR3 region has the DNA TGTGCCATCAGTGTCGGGACTAGCGGATACGAGCAGTACTTC.